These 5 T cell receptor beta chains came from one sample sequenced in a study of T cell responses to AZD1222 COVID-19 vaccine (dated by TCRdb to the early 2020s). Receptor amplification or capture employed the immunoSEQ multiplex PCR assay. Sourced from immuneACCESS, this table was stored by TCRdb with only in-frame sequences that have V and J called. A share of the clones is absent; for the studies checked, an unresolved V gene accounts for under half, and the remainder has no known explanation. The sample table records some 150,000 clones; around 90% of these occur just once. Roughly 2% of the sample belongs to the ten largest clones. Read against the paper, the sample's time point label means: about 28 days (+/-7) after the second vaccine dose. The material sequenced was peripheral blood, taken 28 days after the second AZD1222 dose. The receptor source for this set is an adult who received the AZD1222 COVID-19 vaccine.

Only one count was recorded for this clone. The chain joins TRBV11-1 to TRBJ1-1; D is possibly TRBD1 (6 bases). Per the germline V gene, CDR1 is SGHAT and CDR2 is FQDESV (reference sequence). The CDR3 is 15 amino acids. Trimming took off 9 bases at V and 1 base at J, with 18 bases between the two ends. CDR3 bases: TGTGCCAGTGGGGGGCGGCAGGCGACGAACACTGAAGCTTTCTTT. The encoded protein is CASGGRQATNTEAFF. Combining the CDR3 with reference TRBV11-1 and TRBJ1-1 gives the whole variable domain EAEVAQSPRYKITEKSQAVAFWCDPISGHATLYWYRQILGQGPELLVQFQDESVVDDSQLPKDRFSAERLKGVDSTLKIQPAELGDSAMYLCASGGRQATNTEAFFGQGTRLTVV.

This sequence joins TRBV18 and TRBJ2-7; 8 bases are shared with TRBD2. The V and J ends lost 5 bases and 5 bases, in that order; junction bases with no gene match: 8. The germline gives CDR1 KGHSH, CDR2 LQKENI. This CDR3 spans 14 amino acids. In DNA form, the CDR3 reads TGTGCCAGCTCAGACGGAGCGGGAGTAGACGAGCAGTACTTC. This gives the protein CASSDGAGVDEQYF.

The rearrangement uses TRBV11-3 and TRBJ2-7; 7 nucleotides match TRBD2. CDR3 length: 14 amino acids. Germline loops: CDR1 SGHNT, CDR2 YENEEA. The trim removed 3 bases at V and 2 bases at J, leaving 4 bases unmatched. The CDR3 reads CASSFGGSPYEQYF. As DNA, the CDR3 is TGTGCCAGCAGCTTTGGCGGGAGCCCCTACGAGCAGTACTTC.

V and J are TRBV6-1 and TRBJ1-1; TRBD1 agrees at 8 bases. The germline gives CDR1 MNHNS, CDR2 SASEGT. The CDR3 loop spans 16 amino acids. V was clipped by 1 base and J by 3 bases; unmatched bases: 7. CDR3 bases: TGTGCCAGCAGTGAAGTACGCGTGACAGGGGACACTGAAGCTTTCTTT. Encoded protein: CASSEVRVTGDTEAFF.

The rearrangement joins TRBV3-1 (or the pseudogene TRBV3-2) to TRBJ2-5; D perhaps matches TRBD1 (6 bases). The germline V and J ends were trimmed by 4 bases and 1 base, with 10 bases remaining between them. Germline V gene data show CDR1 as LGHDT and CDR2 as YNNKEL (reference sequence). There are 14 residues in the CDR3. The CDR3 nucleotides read TGTGCCAGCAGCCGGAGACAGGCCCAAGAGACCCAGTACTTC. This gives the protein CASSRRQAQETQYF.